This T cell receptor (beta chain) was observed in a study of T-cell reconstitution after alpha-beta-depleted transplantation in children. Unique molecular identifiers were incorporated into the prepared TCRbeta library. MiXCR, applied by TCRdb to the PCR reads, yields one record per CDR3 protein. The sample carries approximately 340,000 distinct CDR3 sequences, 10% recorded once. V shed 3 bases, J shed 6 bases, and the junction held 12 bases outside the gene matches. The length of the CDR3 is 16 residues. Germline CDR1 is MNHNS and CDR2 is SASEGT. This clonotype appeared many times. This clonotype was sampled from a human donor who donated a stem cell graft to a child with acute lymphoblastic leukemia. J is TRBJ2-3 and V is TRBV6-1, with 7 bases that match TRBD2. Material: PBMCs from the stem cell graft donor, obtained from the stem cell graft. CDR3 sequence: CASSDPPVGEGDTQYF. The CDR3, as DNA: TGTGCCAGCAGTGACCCCCCAGTGGGGGAGGGCGATACGCAGTATTTT.